Included here is one T cell receptor (beta chain) sequence, with context. One end of the junction fails to match germline, which may point to a read error. The data stem from a study of T cells in Graves' hyperthyroidism and ophthalmopathy. There were TCR beta CDR3 regions amplified from RNA transcripts. HTBI primers drove first-round RT-PCR of the TCR CDR3. Each CDR3 protein is one row after TCRdb ran MiXCR on the multiplex PCR reads. The sample has fewer than 350,000 distinct CDR3 sequences; roughly 20% are singletons. The study included ophthalmopathy patients with Clinical Activity Score at least 3, NOSPECS grade at least 4 and duration under 3 months. PBMCs were obtained from over 8.5 ml fresh peripheral blood. CDR3 length equals 18 residues. CDR1 and CDR2 (germline): MNHEY, SMNVEV (reference sequence).

The material sequenced was blood. This sequence was found in a man aged 50-60 years with Graves' ophthalmopathy. The chain has TRBV27 and TRBJ2-3; 7 positions match TRBD1. The CDR3 spells CASSFPDRVGGDTDTRYF. DNA of the CDR3: TGTGCCAGCAGTTTTCCCGACAGGGTCGGCGGAGACACAGATACGCGGTATTTT.